This passage covers 21 T cell receptor beta chains from one sample sequenced in a study of blood T cell repertoires in COVID-19. The data were produced by immunoSEQ multiplex PCR, yet TCRdb's version contains in-frame clones alone and is incomplete. Of around 250,000 clones in the sample, 85% to 90% were seen once. The sample was peripheral blood. These receptors were collected from a young man with active or convalescent COVID-19.

This rearrangement joins TRBV6-6 to TRBJ1-5; weak D call: TRBD1 (5 bases). The V gene lost 2 bases and the J gene lost 1 base, with 12 bases spanning the gap. The CDR3 has 16 amino acids. CDR1 is MNHNY and CDR2 is SVGAGI in the germline V gene (reference sequence). The chain's CDR3 is CASSYTRGGSNQPQHF. CDR3 coding DNA: TGTGCCAGCAGTTACACGCGGGGGGGAAGCAATCAGCCCCAGCATTTT.

About this clone: The same CDR3 can be traced to other DNA sequences in this sample. The chain combines TRBV4-1 with TRBJ1-1, with D tentatively TRBD1 (6 bases). CDR3 length: 15 amino acids. Trimming shortened V by 3 bases and J by 0 bases, and 11 bases separated the two germline ends. Germline V gene lookup returns CDR1 MGHRA and CDR2 YSYEKL. CDR3 DNA: TGCGCCAGCAGCCACAAACAGGGTTTGAACACTGAAGCTTTCTTT. It codes for CASSHKQGLNTEAFF.

This chain links TRBV5-1 with TRBJ1-3, with D perhaps TRBD1 (6 bases). From germline, CDR1 is SGHRS and CDR2 YFSETQ. V dropped 1 base and J dropped 1 base, with 15 bases sitting between them. There are 17 residues in the CDR3. The CDR3 here is CASSLSDRSNSGNTIYF. CDR3 DNA sequence: TGCGCCAGCAGCTTGAGTGACAGGAGCAATTCTGGAAACACCATATATTTT.

The rearrangement joins TRBV11-3 to TRBJ2-3; D is unclear. This CDR3 spans 15 amino acids. Looked up from germline, CDR1 is SGHNT and CDR2 is YENEEA. V dropped 2 bases and J dropped 2 bases, with 11 bases sitting between them. Here the CDR3 reads CASSLTVQATDTQYF. CDR3 DNA sequence: TGTGCCAGCAGCTTAACTGTTCAGGCCACAGATACGCAGTATTTT. The full variable domain, completed using reference TRBV11-3 and TRBJ2-3, is EAGVVQSPRYKIIEKKQPVAFWCNPISGHNTLYWYLQNLGQGPELLIRYENEEAVDDSQLPKDRFSAERLKGVDSTLKIQPAELGDSAVYLCASSLTVQATDTQYFGPGTRLTVL.

The J gene is TRBJ1-2, the V gene TRBV7-9, with a weak D call TRBD1 (6 bases). V was trimmed by 0 bases and J by 6 bases, leaving 8 bases between them. In germline, CDR1 is SEHNR, CDR2 FQNEAQ (reference sequence). CDR3 size: 13 residues. The CDR3 reads CASSLANRDGYTF. The CDR3, as DNA: TGTGCCAGCAGCTTAGCCAACAGGGATGGCTACACCTTC.

With regard to this clone: This sample also contains other DNA sequences that code for the same CDR3. J is TRBJ1-1 and V is TRBV9, with D tentatively TRBD1 (5 bases). This CDR3 has 14 amino acids. CDR1 and CDR2 from the germline V gene are SGDLS and YYNGEE. Trimming stripped 2 bases from V and 1 base from J, with 9 bases between. The CDR3 DNA sequence: TGTGCCAGCAGCGTCACAGGTGGGAACACTGAAGCTTTCTTT. Protein product: CASSVTGGNTEAFF.

V is TRBV24-1 and J is TRBJ2-2; D unresolved. The CDR3 covers 13 residues. Trimming stripped 4 bases from V and 4 bases from J, with 6 bases between. CDR1 KGHDR and CDR2 SFDVKD come from the germline V gene. CDR3 sequence: CATSEISTGELFF. In DNA form, the CDR3 reads TGTGCCACCAGTGAAATATCCACCGGGGAGCTGTTTTTT.

The rearrangement uses TRBV7-9 and TRBJ1-4; D gene unclear. Per germline, CDR1 SEHNR and CDR2 FQNEAQ (reference sequence). The CDR3 is 16 residues long. Trimming removed 1 base at V and 9 bases at J, with 18 bases between. The CDR3 reads CASSLDVGGQPQKLFF. CDR3 nucleotide sequence: TGTGCCAGCAGCTTAGATGTAGGCGGGCAGCCACAAAAACTGTTTTTT.

A word on this clone: The sample holds other DNA sequences that translate to the same CDR3. The chain uses TRBV19 and TRBJ2-3, with D possibly being TRBD2 (5 bases). V dropped 6 bases and J dropped 4 bases, with 8 bases sitting between them. This CDR3 spans 12 amino acids. Germline lookup yields CDR1 LNHDA and CDR2 SQIVND (reference sequence). CDR3 in amino acids: CASRLGADTQYF. CDR3 DNA: TGTGCCAGTAGACTAGGAGCAGATACGCAGTATTTT.

This sequence joins TRBV19 and TRBJ1-6, with no clear D. CDR1 and CDR2 from the germline V gene are LNHDA and SQIVND (reference sequence). There are 16 residues in the CDR3. Trimming stripped 6 bases from V and 7 bases from J, with 19 bases between. The CDR3 protein is CASSTTFRLVNSPLHF. CDR3 coding DNA: TGTGCCAGTAGCACGACCTTCAGGTTGGTGAATTCACCCCTCCACTTT.

The rearrangement links TRBV9 to TRBJ2-3; TRBD2 might be the D (5 bases). Germline values: CDR1 SGDLS, CDR2 YYNGEE. CDR3 length equals 16 residues. The V gene lost 0 bases and the J gene lost 5 bases, with 16 bases spanning the gap. CDR3 nucleotides: TGTGCCAGCAGCGTAGGAGGGTCCGTTTTTGGAGATACGCAGTATTTT. Protein product: CASSVGGSVFGDTQYF.

Here the CDR3 reads CASRRGGAYGYTF. The CDR3 coding sequence is TGTGCCAGCAGGAGGGGGGGGGCGTATGGCTACACCTTC. The chain couples TRBV27 to TRBJ1-2; D is perhaps TRBD1 (6 bases). CDR3 length: 13 amino acids. Germline V gene sequence: CDR1 MNHEY, CDR2 SMNVEV (reference sequence). V was shortened by 6 bases and J by 5 bases, with 13 bases between the two germline ends.

V is TRBV7-6 and J is TRBJ2-4; a weak D match, TRBD1 (6 bases). Trimming stripped 3 bases from V and 9 bases from J, with 24 bases between. This CDR3 is built from 17 residues. Germline lookup yields CDR1 SGHVS and CDR2 FNYEAQ. CDR3 bases: TGTGCCAGCAGCTTGGGGGCCGGGGACAAAGGGGTCGGCATTCAGTACTTC. Translated: CASSLGAGDKGVGIQYF. Full variable domain (remainder filled in from reference TRBV7-6 and TRBJ2-4): GAGVSQSPRYKVTKRGQDVALRCDPISGHVSLYWYRQALGQGPEFLTYFNYEAQQDKSGLPNDRFSAERPEGSISTLTIQRTEQRDSAMYRCASSLGAGDKGVGIQYFGAGTRLSVL.

The table lists this clone with a count of one. The chain couples TRBV28 to TRBJ1-5; D uncertain. Trimming left V 2 bases short and J 6 bases short, with 23 bases between. This CDR3 has 18 amino acids. Germline lookup yields CDR1 MDHEN and CDR2 SYDVKM. Written as DNA, the CDR3 is TGTGCCAGCAGTTTAATCGGTGTGCGCGAGTCAATCTCTCAGCCCCAGCATTTT. The encoded protein is CASSLIGVRESISQPQHF.

In this sample, this clone turned up once. This chain uses TRBV2 with TRBJ1-5, with D possibly TRBD1 on 5 matching bases. The CDR3 spans 16 residues. Trimming removed 3 bases at V and 8 bases at J, with 20 bases between. CDR1 is SNHLY and CDR2 is FYNNEI in the germline V gene. CDR3 sequence (DNA): TGTGCCAGCAGTGAGAACCGGGACTCCTCCTTGAAGCCCCAGCATTTT. This sequence encodes CASSENRDSSLKPQHF.

CDR3 in amino acids: CASSTTGSGNTIYF. The CDR3 DNA reads TGTGCCAGCAGCACTACAGGGTCCGGAAACACCATATATTTT. The V gene is TRBV7-9, the J gene TRBJ1-3; possible D gene TRBD1, 6 bases. Trimming left V 5 bases short and J 4 bases short, with 12 bases between. The CDR3 loop spans 14 amino acids. CDR1 and CDR2 (germline): SEHNR, FQNEAQ (reference sequence).

This clone was seen a few times. The chain has TRBV28 and TRBJ2-1; 10 nucleotides line up with TRBD1. The CDR3 contains 14 residues. CDR1 and CDR2 (germline): MDHEN, SYDVKM. J gave up 12 bases and V 5 bases, and 10 bases lay outside the gene matches. For the CDR3, the DNA is TGTGCCAGCAGTATGACAGGGGGCGGTTCAGGGCAGTTCTTC. It encodes CASSMTGGGSGQFF.

The chain couples TRBV6-6 to TRBJ1-4, with 9 positions matching TRBD1. The CDR3 spans 15 residues. Germline loops: CDR1 MNHNY, CDR2 SVGAGI (reference sequence). Trimming at V came to 8 bases and at J to 8 bases, leaving 12 bases not matched to a gene. DNA for the CDR3: TGTGCCAGCTTATCTCGAGGGACAGGGAGAGAAAAACTGTTTTTT. Its translation is CASLSRGTGREKLFF.

The chain is built from TRBV30 and TRBJ2-7; 11 bases agree with TRBD1. CDR1 is GTSNPN, CDR2 SVGIG, per germline (reference sequence). With 0 bases clipped from V and 4 bases from J, the junction kept 5 bases outside the gene matches. This CDR3 has 15 amino acids. This CDR3 is CAWSVPGQGAYEQYF. CDR3 DNA: TGTGCCTGGAGTGTACCTGGACAGGGGGCGTACGAGCAGTACTTC.

The chain joins TRBV4-2 to TRBJ2-7, with a tentative D call TRBD1 (5 bases). Germline V gene sequence: CDR1 LGHNA, CDR2 YNFKEQ. This CDR3 spans 15 amino acids. V was pared by 0 bases and J by 2 bases, with 11 bases between. CDR3 sequence (DNA): TGTGCCAGCAGCCAAGATTTAACAGGAACCTACGAGCAGTACTTC. Protein: CASSQDLTGTYEQYF.

The chain employs TRBV11-2 and TRBJ1-6; 8 nucleotides line up with TRBD1. The J segment lost 10 bases and the V segment lost 5 bases, leaving 10 bases of the junction unmatched. In germline, CDR1 is SGHAT, CDR2 FQNNGV. The CDR3 loop spans 15 amino acids. CDR3 residues: CASSLAPGGLSPLHF. The CDR3 DNA reads as TGTGCCAGCAGCCTCGCGCCAGGGGGCTTATCACCCCTCCACTTT.